This entry concerns a single TCR beta chain. What it binds is not known. The length of the CDR3 is 15 residues. The germline CDR1 and CDR2 sequences are ENHRY and SYGVKD. Trimming took 8 bases from V and 1 from J; bases not matched to a gene: 10. The sample belongs to a study of cytotoxic CD8 clonotypes in ibrutinib-treated CLL. Whole-study findings and limits: At ibrutinib response, clonality increased, and at progression it declined back toward baseline.

Libraries were prepared by immunoSEQ multiplex PCR; TCRdb keeps only in-frame clonotypes and omits some of them. In the table there are roughly 180,000 clones, more than 80% of which are singletons. The receptor was isolated from a human donor with chronic lymphocytic leukemia. The sequencing used PBMCs, collected after 24 months of ibrutinib treatment. The chain has TRBV10-3 and TRBJ1-1, with 7 bases that match TRBD1. CDR3 DNA: TGTGCCATCCGGGACTCGGGACAGTCGAACACTGAAGCTTTCTTT. It encodes CAIRDSGQSNTEAFF.